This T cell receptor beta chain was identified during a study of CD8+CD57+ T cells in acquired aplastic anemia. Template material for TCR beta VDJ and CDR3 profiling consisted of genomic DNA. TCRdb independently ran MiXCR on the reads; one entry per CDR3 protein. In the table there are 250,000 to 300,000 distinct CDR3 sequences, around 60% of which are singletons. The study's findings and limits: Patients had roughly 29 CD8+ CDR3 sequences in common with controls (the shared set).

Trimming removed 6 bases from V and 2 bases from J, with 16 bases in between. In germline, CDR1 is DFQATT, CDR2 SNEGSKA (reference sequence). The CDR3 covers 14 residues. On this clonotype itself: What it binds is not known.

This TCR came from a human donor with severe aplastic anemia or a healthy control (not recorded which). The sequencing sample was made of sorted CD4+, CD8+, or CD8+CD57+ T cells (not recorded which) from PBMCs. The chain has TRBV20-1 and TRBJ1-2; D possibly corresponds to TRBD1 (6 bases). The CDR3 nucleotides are TGCAGTGCCAGCAGTCCCACAGGGAACTATGGCTACACCTTC. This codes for CSASSPTGNYGYTF.